These 20 T cell receptor beta chains came from one sample sequenced in a study of long-term antiretroviral therapy in people with HIV. The libraries were made with immunoSEQ v3.0 at survey level. Clones were sequenced by immunoSEQ multiplex PCR, and TCRdb holds only the in-frame ones, with some missing. The sample contains about 8,800 clones, under 85% of which appear only once. The starting material was unsorted PBMCs, obtained 1.8 years before starting antiretroviral therapy. All receptors come from a man aged 35-49 years with HIV.

The J gene is TRBJ1-6, the V gene TRBV5-6; 7 bases line up with TRBD1. After removal of 5 bases from V and 9 bases from J, the junction contained 8 bases not matched to a gene. CDR3 length equals 14 residues. Germline V gives CDR1 SGHDT, CDR2 YYEEEE. CDR3 in DNA: TGTGCCAGCAGACGGACAGGATCCGGTTCACCCCTCCACTTT. Its translation: CASRRTGSGSPLHF.

The gene calls are TRBV7-2 and TRBJ1-2; maybe TRBD1 (5 bases). The CDR3 has 15 residues. Germline-derived CDR1 and CDR2 are SGHTA and FQGNSA. Deletions cut 1 base from V and 5 bases from J, with 14 bases between. CDR3 sequence reads: CASSLGQGGLYGYTF. CDR3 DNA: TGTGCCAGCAGCTTAGGCCAGGGAGGGCTATATGGCTACACCTTC.

The V call is TRBV6-1, the J call TRBJ2-1; 11 positions agree with TRBD2. Looked up from germline, CDR1 is MNHNS and CDR2 is SASEGT. The V and J ends lost 7 bases and 1 base, in that order; junction bases with no gene match: 3. The CDR3 consists of 15 residues. The CDR3 sequence is CASTVAGGSYNEQFF. CDR3 nucleotides: TGTGCCAGCACAGTAGCGGGGGGGTCCTACAATGAGCAGTTCTTC.

The CDR3 DNA is TGTGCCAGCAGCTTAGTGGGAGGGTCGGGGAACACTGAAGCTTTCTTT. Translation: CASSLVGGSGNTEAFF. The chain is built from TRBV11-2 and TRBJ1-1; D remains unclear. Trimming removed 1 base from V and 1 base from J, with 13 bases in between. Germline CDR1 is SGHAT and CDR2 is FQNNGV. The CDR3 covers 16 residues.

V usage is TRBV6-5 and J usage is TRBJ2-1, with 8 bases matching TRBD1. The CDR3 has 15 amino acids. The V gene's germline CDR1 is MNHEY and CDR2 SVGAGI. Trimming removed 6 bases from V and 4 bases from J; junction bases left unmatched: 8. The CDR3 loop reads CASRRGTGSYNEQFF. The DNA of the CDR3 is TGTGCCAGCAGGCGAGGGACAGGCTCATACAATGAGCAGTTCTTC.

The gene calls are TRBV28 and TRBJ2-7; 11 nucleotides align to TRBD2. From germline, CDR1 is MDHEN and CDR2 SYDVKM. This CDR3 spans 15 amino acids. V trimming: 2 bases; J trimming: 4 bases; junction bases outside the gene matches: 4. CDR3 loop: CASSLGTSGYYEQYF. DNA of the CDR3: TGTGCCAGCAGTTTAGGGACTAGCGGTTATTACGAGCAGTACTTC. Together with reference TRBV28 and TRBJ2-7, the CDR3 gives the full variable domain: DVKVTQSSRYLVKRTGEKVFLECVQDMDHENMFWYRQDPGLGLRLIYFSYDVKMKEKGDIPEGYSVSREKKERFSLILESASTNQTSMYLCASSLGTSGYYEQYFGPGTRLTVT.

The V call is TRBV5-1, the J call TRBJ2-7; perhaps TRBD1 as D (6 bases). Trimming took off 8 bases at V and 3 bases at J, with 9 bases between the two ends. CDR1 and CDR2 from the germline V gene are SGHRS and YFSETQ. This CDR3 is built from 11 residues. Written as DNA, the CDR3 is TGCGCCAGGCCGACAGGCTACGAGCAGTACTTC. Its protein is CARPTGYEQYF.

This sequence joins TRBV5-1 and TRBJ2-3; D might be TRBD1 or TRBD2, each matching 6 bases. Looked up from germline, CDR1 is SGHRS and CDR2 is YFSETQ. Trimming took off 0 bases at V and 2 bases at J, with 16 bases between the two ends. The CDR3 totals 17 residues. The DNA of the CDR3 is TGCGCCAGCAGCTTGGCCGGGGGCGGAATGGACACAGATACGCAGTATTTT. Amino acids: CASSLAGGGMDTDTQYF.

This chain uses TRBV9 with TRBJ2-7; D is unclear. V was trimmed by 0 bases and J by 3 bases, leaving 13 bases between them. Per germline, CDR1 SGDLS and CDR2 YYNGEE. This CDR3 is 15 amino acids long. In DNA form, the CDR3 reads TGTGCCAGCAGCGTAGGGGTCGCGACGGACTACGAGCAGTACTTC. This sequence encodes CASSVGVATDYEQYF.

This clone was found once. The rearrangement joins TRBV7-9 to TRBJ2-7, with 8 nucleotides matching TRBD1. J was trimmed by 2 bases and V by 1 base; bases with no gene match: 4. This CDR3 contains 15 residues. CDR1 is SEHNR and CDR2 is FQNEAQ in the germline V gene (reference sequence). Here the CDR3 reads CASSLEGQGPYEQYF. CDR3 nucleotide sequence: TGTGCCAGCAGCTTAGAAGGACAGGGACCCTACGAGCAGTACTTC.

V usage is TRBV13 and J usage is TRBJ2-1; 7 bases map to TRBD2. J lost 10 bases, V lost 0 bases, and 6 bases had no gene match. The CDR3 spans 14 residues. CDR1 and CDR2 from the germline V gene are PRHDT and FYEKMQ (reference sequence). The CDR3 DNA sequence: TGTGCCAGCAGCTTAGGCTCCGGAGCGGGGGAGCAGTTCTTC. Translation gives CASSLGSGAGEQFF.

In its sample, this clone was seen a few times. The chain carries TRBV25-1 and TRBJ2-3; no reliable D call. The V gene's germline CDR1 is MGHDK and CDR2 SYGVNS. The V end was cut by 0 bases, the J end by 6 bases, with 19 bases between. This CDR3 has 17 amino acids. CDR3 nucleotide sequence: TGTGCCAGCAGTGAATATTCCCCCGGCCCCACCGGGGATACGCAGTATTTT. It codes for CASSEYSPGPTGDTQYF.

This sequence joins TRBV4-2 and TRBJ2-2, with 9 nucleotides matching TRBD2. The CDR3 extends over 17 amino acids. J gave up 3 bases and V 2 bases, and 7 bases lay outside the gene matches. The germline CDR1 and CDR2 sequences are LGHNA and YNFKEQ. In DNA form, the CDR3 reads TGTGCCAGCAGCCAAAGGAGGACTAGCGACGACACCGGGGAGCTGTTTTTT. Its protein is CASSQRRTSDDTGELFF.

The CDR3 sequence: CASIAGTRGLETQYF. CDR3 sequence (DNA): TGTGCCAGCATCGCCGGGACTAGAGGGTTGGAGACCCAGTACTTC. The chain couples TRBV7-9 to TRBJ2-5; 8 bases fit TRBD2. The CDR3 contains 15 residues. Germline V CDR1 and CDR2: SEHNR, FQNEAQ (reference sequence). V gave up 7 bases and J gave up 5 bases; unmatched junction bases: 12.

The J gene is TRBJ2-7, the V gene TRBV5-4; D is uncertain. Trimming stripped 2 bases from V and 6 bases from J, with 12 bases between. The CDR3 loop spans 13 amino acids. Germline assignment: CDR1 SGHNT and CDR2 YYREEE (reference sequence). CDR3 nucleotides: TGTGCCAGCAGCTTCGTGGAACGCCCCGAGCAGTACTTC. Protein product: CASSFVERPEQYF.

This clone showed up just a few times. The chain is built from TRBV4-1 and TRBJ1-2, with D unresolved. CDR3 length equals 13 residues. The germline CDR1 and CDR2 sequences are MGHRA and YSYEKL. Trimming stripped 1 base from V and 6 bases from J, with 9 bases between. The CDR3 DNA is TGCGCCAGCAGCCAAGGGGGAAGAGATGGCTACACCTTC. This translates into CASSQGGRDGYTF.

This sequence joins TRBV4-2 and TRBJ1-3, with no clear D. This CDR3 region has 13 residues. Germline V lookup: CDR1 LGHNA, CDR2 YNFKEQ. V was cut by 0 bases and J by 4 bases, with 4 bases left in between. The CDR3 spells CASSQDRGNTIYF. The CDR3 nucleotides are TGTGCCAGCAGCCAAGACAGGGGAAACACCATATATTTT.

This chain links TRBV14 with TRBJ2-2; D could derive from TRBD1 or TRBD2 (5 bases each). Germline CDR1 and CDR2: SGHDN and FVKESK. CDR3 length equals 15 residues. V was cut by 4 bases and J by 1 base, with 10 bases left in between. The CDR3: CASSPMRGNTGELFF. CDR3 coding DNA: TGTGCCAGCAGCCCAATGAGGGGGAACACCGGGGAGCTGTTTTTT.

The chain combines TRBV29-1 with TRBJ2-3; D gene uncertain. Trimming shortened V by 5 bases and J by 6 bases, and 12 bases separated the two germline ends. The germline gives CDR1 SQVTM, CDR2 ANQGSEA. There are 12 residues in the CDR3. The DNA for the CDR3 is TGCAGCGTTTGGGGATTAGGGGATACGCAGTATTTT. The encoded protein is CSVWGLGDTQYF.

This clone was detected a few times. CDR3 residues: CASSGDRGGYTF. Here the CDR3 DNA reads TGTGCCAGCTCAGGGGACAGGGGAGGCTACACCTTC. The V gene is TRBV18, the J gene TRBJ1-2; TRBD1 agrees at 10 bases. Germline V CDR1 and CDR2: KGHSH, LQKENI. V was clipped by 5 bases and J by 8 bases; unmatched bases: 2. The CDR3 has 12 residues.